This entry lists 3 T cell receptor beta chains sequenced from one sample in a study of T cells expressing NK-cell markers. TCRdb re-called the 5' RACE reads; one entry per CDR3 protein, DNA not given. This sample's clone table lists 130,000 to 150,000 distinct CDR3 sequences. The material sequenced was blood T cells: a sorted CD56 or NKG2C T cell subset, CD4+ or CD8+ T cells, or bulk PBMC T cells (not recorded which). The receptors were sampled from a man aged 18 to 30 in good health.

The chain couples TRBV27 to TRBJ2-2; without DNA, the TCRdb call of TRBD2 cannot be checked. Germline V gene lookup returns CDR1 MNHEY and CDR2 SMNVEV (reference sequence). This CDR3 is 15 amino acids long. The CDR3 region is CASSLSLAGTGELFF.

CDR3 sequence: CASSAPLRGTGYYEQYF. J is TRBJ2-7 and V is TRBV25-1; TCRdb reports TRBD1, a call that lacks DNA to check it against. The CDR3 has 17 amino acids. CDR1 is MGHDK, CDR2 SYGVNS, per germline.

The chain has TRBV7-3 and TRBJ2-2; TCRdb selects TRBD2, and the lack of DNA leaves this call unchecked. Germline CDR1 and CDR2: SGHTA and FQGTGA. The CDR3 totals 17 residues. CDR3 amino acids: CASSLGGLERLTGELFF.